Described below is a single T cell receptor beta chain sequence and its context. Only one base separates this from a far larger clonotype, so it likely reflects a read error. Trimming cost V 9 bases and J 0 bases, with 23 bases left between them. This CDR3 comprises 17 residues. CDR1 and CDR2 from the germline V gene are MNHNS and SASEGT. This record comes from a study of CXCR3 chemokines and chemotherapy response in bladder cancer. TCRdb re-called the PCR reads with MiXCR, one entry per CDR3 protein. The table has about 8,100 distinct CDR3 sequences, 10% to 15% seen once. This TCR derives from a human donor with bladder cancer that responded to neoadjuvant chemotherapy. The sample was gathered from a patient whose treatment included neoadjuvant chemotherapy. V gene TRBV6-1 combines with J gene TRBJ1-1; D is possibly TRBD1 (6 bases). The CDR3 DNA is TGTGCCAGAAGTTACTCGACTACAGGGAGGGTGAACACTGAAGCTTTCTTT. This codes for CARSYSTTGRVNTEAFF.